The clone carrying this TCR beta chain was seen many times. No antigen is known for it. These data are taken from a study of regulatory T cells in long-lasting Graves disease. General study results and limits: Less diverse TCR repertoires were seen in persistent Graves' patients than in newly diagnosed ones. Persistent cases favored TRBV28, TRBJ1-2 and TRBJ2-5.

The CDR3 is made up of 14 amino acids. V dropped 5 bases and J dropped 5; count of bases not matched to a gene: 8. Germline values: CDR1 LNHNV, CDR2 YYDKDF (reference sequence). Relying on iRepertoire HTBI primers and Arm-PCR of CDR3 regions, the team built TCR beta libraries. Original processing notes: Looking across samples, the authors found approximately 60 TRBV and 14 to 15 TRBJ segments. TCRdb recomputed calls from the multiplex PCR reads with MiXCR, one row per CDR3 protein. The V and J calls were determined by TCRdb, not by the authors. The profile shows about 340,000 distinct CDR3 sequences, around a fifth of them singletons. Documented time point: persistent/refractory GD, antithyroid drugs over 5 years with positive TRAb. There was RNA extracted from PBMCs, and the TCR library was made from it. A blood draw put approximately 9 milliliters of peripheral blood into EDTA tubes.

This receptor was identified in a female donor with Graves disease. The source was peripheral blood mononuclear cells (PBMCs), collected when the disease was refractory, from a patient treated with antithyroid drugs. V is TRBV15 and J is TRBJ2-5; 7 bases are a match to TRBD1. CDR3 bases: TGTGCCACCAGCGACGGGACAGCCTCGGAGACCCAGTACTTC. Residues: CATSDGTASETQYF.